This T cell receptor (beta chain) was sequenced during a study of blood T cell repertoires in COVID-19. At the level of the study: Italy, Spain and the United States were the sources of the convalescent and acute COVID-19 samples. PBMCs, B-cell-depleted T cells, or T cells were the source of the cDNA or gDNA that made up the material.

Trimming stripped 8 bases from V and 3 bases from J, with 17 bases between. Germline V CDR1 and CDR2: MNHEY, SVGEGT. The CDR3 has 15 residues. As processed by the authors: Estimated nucleated cell counts came from reference gene primer amplification. Sequencing used immunoSEQ multiplex PCR; TCRdb keeps in-frame clones, though not all of them. V and J calls and clone size are copied from that table; D and trimming were computed from the DNA. The table lists 360,000 or so clones, around 89% of them singletons, with around 7% in the top ten. The sequenced material came from peripheral blood. The V call is TRBV6-2 or TRBV6-3, the J call TRBJ1-5; tentatively, D is TRBD1 (6 bases). This receptor was identified in a man younger than 30 with active or convalescent COVID-19. The CDR3 nucleotides are TGTGCCAGCGGCCCCTCCGGACAGTTCAATCAGCCCCAGCATTTT. Protein: CASGPSGQFNQPQHF.